These 6 T cell receptor beta chains share one sample of origin, sequenced in a study of PD-1 blockade in classical Hodgkin lymphoma. Every one of the patients relapsed after autologous stem cell transplantation (brentuximab vedotin exposure was variable). Clones were sequenced by immunoSEQ multiplex PCR, and TCRdb holds only the in-frame ones, with some missing. The repertoire holds around 99,000 clones, with 81% as singletons. The sample here was peripheral blood mononuclear cells (PBMCs), taken before the second cycle of nivolumab. All receptors come from a human donor with classical Hodgkin lymphoma.

This chain joins TRBV5-1 and TRBJ2-5; D unclear. Trimming stripped 0 bases from V and 5 bases from J, with 11 bases between. This CDR3 is built from 14 residues. Looked up from germline, CDR1 is SGHRS and CDR2 is YFSETQ. Here the CDR3 reads CASSLGSGVETQYF. The CDR3 DNA reads TGCGCCAGCAGCTTGGGGAGTGGGGTCGAGACCCAGTACTTC.

The chain employs TRBV19 and TRBJ2-3; the D is unclear. V lost 5 bases and J lost 6, with 15 bases in between. The CDR3 spans 14 residues. The germline V gene encodes CDR1 LNHDA and CDR2 SQIVND (reference sequence). The CDR3 loop reads CASSPPEDGDTQYF. The CDR3 DNA follows: TGTGCCAGTAGTCCCCCCGAGGACGGGGATACGCAGTATTTT.

The V gene is TRBV9, the J gene TRBJ2-3; 7 nucleotides match TRBD1. Germline CDR1 is SGDLS and CDR2 is YYNGEE. The ends lost 0 bases at V and 2 bases at J; junction bases unmatched: 6. CDR3 length equals 16 residues. CDR3 bases: TGTGCCAGCAGCGTAGTGGGACAGACCTACACAGATACGCAGTATTTT. This gives the protein CASSVVGQTYTDTQYF.

The genes are TRBV7-9 and TRBJ2-5; D remains ambiguous. CDR3 length: 13 residues. The ends were cut back, 5 bases at V and 1 base at J, with 8 bases in the middle. Per the germline V gene, CDR1 is SEHNR and CDR2 is FQNEAQ (reference sequence). CDR3 DNA: TGTGCCAGCAGCCGTTCAGTCCAAGAGACCCAGTACTTC. Translated, it gives CASSRSVQETQYF. Combining the CDR3 with reference TRBV7-9 and TRBJ2-5 gives the whole variable domain DTGVSQNPRHKITKRGQNVTFRCDPISEHNRLYWYRQTLGQGPEFLTYFQNEAQLEKSRLLSDRFSAERPKGSFSTLEIQRTEQGDSAMYLCASSRSVQETQYFGPGTRLLVL.

This chain joins TRBV5-4 and TRBJ2-5; TRBD2 matches 13 bases. The CDR3 has 18 residues. The V gene end was trimmed by 3 bases and the J gene end by 5 bases; junction bases not matched to a gene: 13. CDR1 is SGHNT, CDR2 YYREEE, per germline (reference sequence). The CDR3 bases are TGTGCCAGCAGCTCGGGACTAGCGGGACTCGTGCTAGGGGAGACCCAGTACTTC. Translated: CASSSGLAGLVLGETQYF.

This sequence joins TRBV7-2 and TRBJ2-7; D remains unclear. Germline V CDR1 and CDR2: SGHTA, FQGNSA. V was shortened by 0 bases and J by 6 bases, with 15 bases between the two germline ends. This CDR3 spans 15 amino acids. The DNA for the CDR3 is TGTGCCAGCAGCTTAGCCCCCTTGGATTCTTCCGAGCAGTACTTC. It translates to CASSLAPLDSSEQYF.